Included here is one T cell receptor beta chain sequence, with context. Antigen unknown. These data come from a study of cytomegalovirus exposure and HLA in healthy donors. General observations from the study: Later on, an analysis found that several of the most significant clusters appeared to be linked to common viral pathogens, which included parvovirus B19. TCR beta chains numbering more than 150 were designated cytomegalovirus-associated.

In the PCR, 60 Vbeta and 13 Jbeta primers were used. In the study's own analysis: A follow-up analysis tallied 70 million to 80 million unique TCR beta chains, roughly 11 million shared. Sequenced by immunoSEQ multiplex PCR; TCRdb stores in-frame clones only, minus some. That table supplies the V and J calls and clone size; D and trimming were determined from the DNA. The sample lists around 250,000 clones, 70% to 90% occurring once. This CDR3 is 16 amino acids long. Trimming at V came to 2 bases and at J to 7 bases, leaving 11 bases not matched to a gene. CDR1 and CDR2 (germline): MNHEY, SVGAGI. V usage is TRBV6-5 and J usage is TRBJ2-7; 10 bases agree with TRBD1. The sequencing sample was made of PBMCs. The origin of this receptor is an older woman in good health and CMV-seropositive. CDR3 DNA sequence: TGTGCCAGCAGTTACATACTCGGGACAGGGGTCCTGGAGCAGTACTTC. Its protein product is CASSYILGTGVLEQYF.